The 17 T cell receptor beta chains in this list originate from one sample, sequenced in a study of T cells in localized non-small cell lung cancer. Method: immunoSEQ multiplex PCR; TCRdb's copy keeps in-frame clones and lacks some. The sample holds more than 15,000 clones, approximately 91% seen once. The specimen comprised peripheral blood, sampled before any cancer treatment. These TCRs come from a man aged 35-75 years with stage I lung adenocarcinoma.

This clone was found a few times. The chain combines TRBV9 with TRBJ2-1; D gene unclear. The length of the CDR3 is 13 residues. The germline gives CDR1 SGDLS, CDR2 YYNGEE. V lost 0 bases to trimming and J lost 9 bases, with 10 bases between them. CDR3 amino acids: CASSVGSAGEQFF. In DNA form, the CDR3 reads TGTGCCAGCAGCGTAGGGTCGGCTGGTGAGCAGTTCTTC. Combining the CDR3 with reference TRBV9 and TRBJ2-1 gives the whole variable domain DSGVTQTPKHLITATGQRVTLRCSPRSGDLSVYWYQQSLDQGLQFLIQYYNGEERAKGNILERFSAQQFPDLHSELNLSSLELGDSALYFCASSVGSAGEQFFGPGTRLTVL.

CDR3 DNA sequence: TGTGCCAGCAGTGAAATAAGACACTTGAACACTGAAGCTTTCTTT. Translation: CASSEIRHLNTEAFF. This chain joins TRBV6-1 and TRBJ1-1; D gene uncertain. Trimming pared 2 bases from V and 0 bases from J, leaving 10 bases between. CDR3 length: 15 residues. CDR1 MNHNS and CDR2 SASEGT come from the germline V gene.

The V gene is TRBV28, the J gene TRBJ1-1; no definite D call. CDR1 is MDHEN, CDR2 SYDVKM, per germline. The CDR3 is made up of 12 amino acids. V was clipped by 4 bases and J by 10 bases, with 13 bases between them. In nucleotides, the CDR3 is TGTGCCAGCAGTTCAGCCCCCCCCGGAGCTTTCTTT. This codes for CASSSAPPGAFF.

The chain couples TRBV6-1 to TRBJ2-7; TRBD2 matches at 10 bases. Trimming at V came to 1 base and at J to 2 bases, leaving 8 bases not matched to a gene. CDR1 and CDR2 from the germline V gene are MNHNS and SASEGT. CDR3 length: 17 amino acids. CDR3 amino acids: CASSEESVAGGTYEQYF. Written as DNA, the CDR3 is TGTGCCAGCAGTGAAGAGTCCGTAGCGGGAGGAACCTACGAGCAGTACTTC.

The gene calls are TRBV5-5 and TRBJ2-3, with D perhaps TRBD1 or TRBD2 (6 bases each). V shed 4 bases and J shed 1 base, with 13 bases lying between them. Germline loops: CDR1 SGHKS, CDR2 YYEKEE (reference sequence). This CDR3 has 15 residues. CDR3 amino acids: CASSSGGHGTDTQYF. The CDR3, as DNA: TGTGCCAGCAGCAGTGGGGGGCACGGCACAGATACGCAGTATTTT.

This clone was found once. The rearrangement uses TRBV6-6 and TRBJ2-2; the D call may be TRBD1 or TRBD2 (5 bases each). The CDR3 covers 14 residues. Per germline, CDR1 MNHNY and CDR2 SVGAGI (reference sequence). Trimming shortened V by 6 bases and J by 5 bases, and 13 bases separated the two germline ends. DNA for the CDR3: TGTGCCAGCAGGGGGGAATGGACAACCGGGGAGCTGTTTTTT. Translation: CASRGEWTTGELFF.

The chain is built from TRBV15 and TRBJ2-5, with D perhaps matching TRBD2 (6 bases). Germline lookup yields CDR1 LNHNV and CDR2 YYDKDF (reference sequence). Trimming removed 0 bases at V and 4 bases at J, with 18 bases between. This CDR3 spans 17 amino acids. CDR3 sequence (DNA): TGTGCCACCAGCAGAGATGTGGGGAGGAGTAGGGTAGAGACCCAGTACTTC. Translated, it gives CATSRDVGRSRVETQYF.

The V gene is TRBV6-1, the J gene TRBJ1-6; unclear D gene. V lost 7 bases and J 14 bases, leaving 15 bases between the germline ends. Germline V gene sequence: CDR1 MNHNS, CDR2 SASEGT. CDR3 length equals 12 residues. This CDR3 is CASTPVLGALHF. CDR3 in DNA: TGTGCCAGCACCCCGGTCCTTGGGGCCCTCCACTTT.

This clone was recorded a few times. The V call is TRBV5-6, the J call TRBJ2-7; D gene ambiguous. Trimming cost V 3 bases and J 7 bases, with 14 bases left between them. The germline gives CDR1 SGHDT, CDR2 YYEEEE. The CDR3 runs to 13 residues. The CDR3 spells CASSSLTSWEQYF. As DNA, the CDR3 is TGTGCCAGCAGCTCTCTTACCTCGTGGGAGCAGTACTTC.

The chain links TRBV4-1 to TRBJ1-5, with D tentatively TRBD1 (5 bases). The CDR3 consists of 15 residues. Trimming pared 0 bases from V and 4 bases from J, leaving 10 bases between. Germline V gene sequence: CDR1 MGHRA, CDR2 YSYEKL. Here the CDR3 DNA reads TGCGCCAGCAGCCAAGATATGGGGGTAAATCAGCCCCAGCATTTT. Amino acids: CASSQDMGVNQPQHF.

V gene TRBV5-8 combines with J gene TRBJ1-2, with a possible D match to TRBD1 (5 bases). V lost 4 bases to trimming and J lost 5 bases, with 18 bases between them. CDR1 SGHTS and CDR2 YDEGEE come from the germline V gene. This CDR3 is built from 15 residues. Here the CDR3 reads CASSPYRPKGYGYTF. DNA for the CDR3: TGTGCCAGCAGCCCCTACAGGCCCAAGGGTTATGGCTACACCTTC. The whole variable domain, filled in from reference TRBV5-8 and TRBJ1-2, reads EAGVTQSPTHLIKTRGQQATLRCSPISGHTSVYWYQQALGLGLQFLLWYDEGEERNRGNFPPRFSGRQFPNYSSELNVNALELEDSALYLCASSPYRPKGYGYTFGSGTRLTVV.

The CDR3 DNA follows: TGTGCCAGCAGCCGAAACAGGGCTGGAACGCAGTATTTT. Protein product: CASSRNRAGTQYF. The V call is TRBV14, the J call TRBJ2-3; D may be TRBD1 (6 bases). From germline, CDR1 is SGHDN and CDR2 FVKESK. Trimming removed 4 bases from V and 9 bases from J, with 14 bases in between. The CDR3 is 13 amino acids.

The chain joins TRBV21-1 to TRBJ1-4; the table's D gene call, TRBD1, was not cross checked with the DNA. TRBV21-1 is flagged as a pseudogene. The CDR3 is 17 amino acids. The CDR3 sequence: CASSKGHIGTTNEKLFF. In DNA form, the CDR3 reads TGTGCCAGCAGCAAAGGACACATAGGTACAACTAATGAAAAACTGTTTTTT.

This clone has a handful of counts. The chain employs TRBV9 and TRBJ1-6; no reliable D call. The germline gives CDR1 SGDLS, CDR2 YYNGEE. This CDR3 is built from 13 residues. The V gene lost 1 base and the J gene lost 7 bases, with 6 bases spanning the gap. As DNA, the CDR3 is TGTGCCAGCAGCGTAATGGGAAATTCACCCCTCCACTTT. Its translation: CASSVMGNSPLHF.

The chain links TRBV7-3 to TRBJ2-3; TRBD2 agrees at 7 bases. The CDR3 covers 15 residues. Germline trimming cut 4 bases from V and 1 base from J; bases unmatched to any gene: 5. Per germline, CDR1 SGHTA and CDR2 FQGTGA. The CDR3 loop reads CASSSLTSGTDTQYF. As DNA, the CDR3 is TGTGCCAGCAGCTCCCTAACTAGCGGCACAGATACGCAGTATTTT. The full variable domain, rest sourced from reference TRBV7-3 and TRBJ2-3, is GAGVSQTPSNKVTEKGKYVELRCDPISGHTALYWYRQSLGQGPEFLIYFQGTGAADDSGLPNDRFFAVRPEGSVSTLKIQRTERGDSAVYLCASSSLTSGTDTQYFGPGTRLTVL.

The DNA of the CDR3 is TGTGCCAGCAGCTTGGGGCGGGGGCTGGATACGCAGTATTTT. Translating gives CASSLGRGLDTQYF. The rearrangement joins TRBV5-4 to TRBJ2-3, with a weak D call TRBD2 (7 bases). The CDR3 extends over 14 amino acids. V gave up 0 bases and J gave up 6 bases, with 11 bases separating them. Germline-derived CDR1 and CDR2 are SGHNT and YYREEE (reference sequence).

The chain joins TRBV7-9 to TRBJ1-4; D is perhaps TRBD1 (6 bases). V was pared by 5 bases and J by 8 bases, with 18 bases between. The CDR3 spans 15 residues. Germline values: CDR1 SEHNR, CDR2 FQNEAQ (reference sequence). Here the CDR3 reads CASSPDGGAQEKLFF. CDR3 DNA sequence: TGTGCCAGCAGCCCTGATGGGGGGGCGCAGGAAAAACTGTTTTTT.